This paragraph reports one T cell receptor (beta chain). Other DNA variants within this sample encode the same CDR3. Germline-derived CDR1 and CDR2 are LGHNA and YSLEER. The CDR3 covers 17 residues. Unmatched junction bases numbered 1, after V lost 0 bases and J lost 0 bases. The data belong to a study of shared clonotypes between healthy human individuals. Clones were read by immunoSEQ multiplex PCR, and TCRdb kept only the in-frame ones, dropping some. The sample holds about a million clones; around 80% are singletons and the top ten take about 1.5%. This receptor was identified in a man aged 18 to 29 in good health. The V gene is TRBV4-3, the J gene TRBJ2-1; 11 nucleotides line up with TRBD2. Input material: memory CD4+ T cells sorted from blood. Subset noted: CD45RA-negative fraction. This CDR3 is CASSQDTSGSSYNEQFF. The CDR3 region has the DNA TGCGCCAGCAGCCAAGATACTAGCGGGAGCTCCTACAATGAGCAGTTCTTC.